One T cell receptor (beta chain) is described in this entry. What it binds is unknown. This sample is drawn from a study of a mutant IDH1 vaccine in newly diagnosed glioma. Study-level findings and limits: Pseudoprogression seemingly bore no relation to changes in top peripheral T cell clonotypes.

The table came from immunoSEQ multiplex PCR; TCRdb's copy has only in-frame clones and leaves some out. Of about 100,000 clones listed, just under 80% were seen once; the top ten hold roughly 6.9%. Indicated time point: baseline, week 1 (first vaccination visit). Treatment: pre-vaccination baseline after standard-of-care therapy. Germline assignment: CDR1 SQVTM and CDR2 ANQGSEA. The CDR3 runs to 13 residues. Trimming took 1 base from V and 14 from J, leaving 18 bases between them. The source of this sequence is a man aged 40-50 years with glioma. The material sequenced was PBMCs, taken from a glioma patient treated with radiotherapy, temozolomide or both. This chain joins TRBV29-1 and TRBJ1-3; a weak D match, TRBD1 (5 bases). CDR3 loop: CSVEGRDLQELYF. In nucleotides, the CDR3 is TGCAGCGTTGAAGGCCGGGACCTCCAGGAATTATATTTT.